This passage covers 7 T cell receptor beta chains from one sample sequenced in a study of blood T cells in healthy people across ages (dated by TCRdb to the mid-2010s). To prepare the library, 5' RACE was applied. Reads for this sample came from an Illumina HiSeq 2500. The second PCR ran for roughly 7 to 12 cycles and used a J-beta primer mix along with a sample-barcoded 5' primer. TCRdb reran the public reads through fastp at Q25 and MiXCR, keeping productive beta chains. Entries are consolidated by CDR3 protein sequence, retaining the most common genes and DNA. This sample has about 930,000 distinct CDR3 sequences in its table, and about 29% of those were observed once. The leading ten clones occupy about a tenth of the sample. This same sample was also part of a study on T cells of mothers and their children.

The sample consisted of blood. Source of these receptors: a middle-aged woman in good health.

V is TRBV6-1 and J is TRBJ2-7; TRBD1 matches at 12 bases. The J call may be mistaken, given a closer DNA end match to TRBJ2-5. Germline values: CDR1 MNHNS, CDR2 SASEGT. This CDR3 region has 15 residues. The chain's CDR3 is CASRAPGQGAETQYF. The CDR3 bases are TGTGCCAGCAGGGCGCCGGGACAGGGGGCAGAGACCCAGTACTTC.

This clonotype was seen a few times. The chain combines TRBV3-1 with TRBJ1-2; possibly TRBD1 for D (6 bases). Per the germline V gene, CDR1 is LGHDT and CDR2 is YNNKEL (reference sequence). The CDR3 runs 14 residues. Trimming took 4 bases from V and 6 from J, leaving 15 bases between them. In DNA, the CDR3 is TGTGCCAGCAGCCGTATTGGGGAGGGGGATGGCTACACCTTC. Protein product: CASSRIGEGDGYTF. The whole variable domain, remainder taken from reference TRBV3-1 and TRBJ1-2, is DTAVSQTPKYLVTQMGNDKSIKCEQNLGHDTMYWYKQDSKKFLKIMFSYNNKELIINETVPNRFSPKSPDKAHLNLHINSLELGDSAVYFCASSRIGEGDGYTFGSGTRLTVV.

CDR3 sequence reads: CASSVGPGVYEQYF. The DNA of the CDR3 is TGTGCCAGCAGCGTGGGACCAGGGGTTTACGAGCAGTACTTC. The chain has TRBV9 and TRBJ2-7; D might be TRBD1 (6 bases). The CDR3 loop spans 14 amino acids. CDR1 is SGDLS and CDR2 is YYNGEE in the germline V gene. Between the trimmed V and J ends, which lost 2 bases and 4 bases, there was a span of 13 bases. Complete variable domain (other parts from reference TRBV9 and TRBJ2-7): DSGVTQTPKHLITATGQRVTLRCSPRSGDLSVYWYQQSLDQGLQFLIQYYNGEERAKGNILERFSAQQFPDLHSELNLSSLELGDSALYFCASSVGPGVYEQYFGPGTRLTVT.

This clonotype was counted a single time. Given a much more abundant clone one base away, this may be a read error. The chain uses TRBV29-1 and TRBJ1-2; unclear D gene. Germline V gives CDR1 SQVTM, CDR2 ANQGSEA. V was shortened by 6 bases and J by 4 bases, with 12 bases between the two germline ends. The CDR3 runs to 12 residues. The CDR3 nucleotides are TGCAGCGTCGGCCGTTCGCGCTATGGCTACACCTTC. It encodes CSVGRSRYGYTF.

This clonotype was detected only a few times. This sequence joins TRBV5-1 and TRBJ2-3; D not certain. Germline loops: CDR1 SGHRS, CDR2 YFSETQ. This CDR3 has 15 amino acids. Trimming left V 4 bases short and J 1 base short, with 13 bases between. The CDR3 loop reads CASSLLALGTDTQYF. In DNA form, the CDR3 reads TGCGCCAGCAGCCTGCTGGCATTGGGCACAGATACGCAGTATTTT.

A few counts support this clonotype. In DNA form, the CDR3 reads TGCGCCAGCAGCTTTCCGCCTAGCGGACCTAATGAGCAGTTCTTC. This codes for CASSFPPSGPNEQFF. The chain is built from TRBV5-1 and TRBJ2-1, with 7 positions matching TRBD2. V lost 2 bases to trimming and J lost 7 bases; unmatched junction nucleotides: 9. The CDR3 is 15 amino acids. CDR1 is SGHRS, CDR2 YFSETQ, per germline.

This clonotype was found many times. The chain has TRBV6-6 and TRBJ1-2; 7 nucleotides agree with TRBD1. V was clipped by 2 bases and J by 7 bases; unmatched bases: 4. CDR3 length: 13 residues. Germline CDR1 and CDR2: MNHNY and SVGAGI (reference sequence). The CDR3 coding sequence is TGTGCCAGCAGTTACACAGGGGCTAGTGGCTACACCTTC. This encodes CASSYTGASGYTF.